The T cell receptor beta chain described here comes from a study of siplizumab effects on memory and regulatory T cells. Assay: immunoSEQ multiplex PCR; the TCRdb copy retains only in-frame clones and omits some. The table lists 92,000 or so clones, over 80% of them singletons. Study outcomes and limitations: Siplizumab significantly lowered the alloreactive sequences that could be traced to unstimulated CD4+ memory cells. Just a small share of alloreactive clones was traced back to unstimulated subsets.

The CDR3 covers 16 residues. CDR1 and CDR2 (germline): SGHNT, YYREEE (reference sequence). The junction had 9 bases not matched to a gene; V was cut back by 4 bases and J by 2 bases. Points on this clone: The antigen is undetermined.

V is TRBV5-4 and J is TRBJ2-5, with TRBD1 matching over 9 bases. The clonotype originates from a human donor in good health. Sequencing input: CD4+ T cells sorted from blood. The CDR3 DNA reads TGTGCCAGCAGCGGGGGACAGGGTGGGTCACAAGAGACCCAGTACTTC. Protein product: CASSGGQGGSQETQYF.